The 20 T cell receptor beta chains below were found in one sample sequenced in a study of patients and donors after allogeneic stem cell transplantation. TCRdb re-analysed the RT-PCR reads in MiXCR, keeping a single row per CDR3 protein. The table shows over 130,000 distinct CDR3 sequences, with roughly two fifths occurring only once. The sample taken for sequencing was blood, either unsorted or a sorted T cell fraction (not recorded which). The receptors shown here come from a human donor who was either an allogeneic HSCT recipient or a stem cell or donor lymphocyte infusion donor (not recorded which). It is not recorded whose cells these are; they may come from a transplant donor.

This clonotype was observed a handful of times. The chain carries TRBV14 and TRBJ1-2; no definite D call. Germline CDR1 reads SGHDN; CDR2 reads FVKESK. Between the trimmed V and J ends, which lost 1 base and 5 bases, there was a span of 11 bases. The CDR3 covers 14 residues. The CDR3 here is CASSQGITLYGYTF. DNA for the CDR3: TGTGCCAGCAGCCAAGGGATCACCCTTTATGGCTACACCTTC.

A remark on this clonotype: One junction end does not reproduce the germline sequence, and a read error may be involved. The gene calls are TRBV28 and TRBJ2-2; a weak D match, TRBD2 (6 bases). The CDR3 totals 15 residues. CDR1 MDHEN and CDR2 SYDVKM come from the germline V gene. The CDR3 DNA reads TGTGCCAGCAGTTTACCTGGGGATAAGGCCGGGGAGGTGTTTTTT. Its protein is CASSLPGDKAGEVFF.

The sample holds a few counts of this clonotype. V is TRBV6-5 and J is TRBJ2-6; D is unclear. The CDR3 consists of 14 residues. Trimming shortened V by 7 bases and J by 0 bases, and 7 bases separated the two germline ends. Germline lookup yields CDR1 MNHEY and CDR2 SVGAGI. The CDR3 nucleotides are TGTGCCAGCACCGTGAGCTCTGGGGCCAACGTCCTGACTTTC. This gives the protein CASTVSSGANVLTF.

This clonotype was detected a few times. V and J are TRBV4-2 and TRBJ1-5; TRBD1 might be the D (6 bases). Trimming stripped 2 bases from V and 0 bases from J, with 14 bases between. Germline V lookup: CDR1 LGHNA, CDR2 YNFKEQ. The CDR3 spans 17 residues. CDR3 amino acids: CASSQLQGYDSNQPQHF. The CDR3 DNA reads as TGTGCCAGCAGCCAACTACAGGGCTATGATAGCAATCAGCCCCAGCATTTT.

The chain combines TRBV5-8 with TRBJ1-2; possible D gene TRBD1, 6 bases. V gave up 7 bases and J gave up 4 bases, with 14 bases separating them. Per germline, CDR1 SGHTS and CDR2 YDEGEE. There are 13 residues in the CDR3. CDR3: CASGKGGVYGYTF. The CDR3 nucleotides are TGTGCCAGCGGAAAGGGGGGAGTCTATGGCTACACCTTC.

The chain combines TRBV12-3 or TRBV12-4 with TRBJ1-1; D remains unclear. The CDR3 contains 12 residues. Trimming cost V 6 bases and J 5 bases, with 10 bases left between them. The CDR3 DNA follows: TGTGCCAGCAGCTACACAGAAACTGAAGCTTTCTTT. Encoded protein: CASSYTETEAFF.

The V and J genes are TRBV15 and TRBJ2-2; D remains unclear. The CDR3 extends over 12 amino acids. V lost 6 bases, J lost 6 bases, and 8 bases lay in between. Germline values: CDR1 LNHNV, CDR2 YYDKDF (reference sequence). The CDR3 DNA sequence: TGTGCCACCAGGGGTACGTCCGGGGAGCTGTTTTTT. Amino acids: CATRGTSGELFF.

The table lists this clonotype with a few counts. V usage is TRBV4-3 and J usage is TRBJ2-2; D gene unclear. Per germline, CDR1 LGHNA and CDR2 YSLEER. This CDR3 is 13 amino acids long. With 4 bases removed from V and 6 bases from J, the gap between germline ends came to 9 bases. CDR3 region: CASSPAFPGELFF. The CDR3 nucleotides read TGCGCCAGCAGCCCAGCGTTTCCCGGGGAGCTGTTTTTT.

In this sample, this clonotype turned up a few times. V usage is TRBV20-1 and J usage is TRBJ1-3; D gene unclear. This CDR3 is 15 amino acids long. CDR1 is DFQATT, CDR2 SNEGSKA, per germline (reference sequence). The V and J ends lost 5 bases and 0 bases respectively, with 14 bases between them. Written as DNA, the CDR3 is TGCAGTGCTTCCCCCCCGGGTGGCTCTGGAAACACCATATATTTT. This sequence encodes CSASPPGGSGNTIYF.

The chain is built from TRBV6-1 and TRBJ1-6; D gene unclear. Trimming left V 5 bases short and J 4 bases short, with 15 bases between. This CDR3 spans 16 amino acids. The germline V gene has CDR1 MNHNS and CDR2 SASEGT. The CDR3 nucleotides read TGTGCCAGCAGTTCTCCCTCGGGCGCTTATAATTCACCCCTCCACTTT. Encoded protein: CASSSPSGAYNSPLHF.

This clonotype appeared many times. This chain uses TRBV15 with TRBJ1-2; D not certain. The CDR3 sequence is 12 residues long. The V gene lost 0 bases and the J gene lost 8 bases, with 7 bases spanning the gap. Germline V gives CDR1 LNHNV, CDR2 YYDKDF (reference sequence). CDR3 nucleotide sequence: TGTGCCACCAGCAGAGAAGCTCTGGGCTACACCTTC. Translating gives CATSREALGYTF. The full variable domain, with the rest looked up from reference TRBV15 and TRBJ1-2, is DAMVIQNPRYQVTQFGKPVTLSCSQTLNHNVMYWYQQKSSQAPKLLFHYYDKDFNNEADTPDNFQSRRPNTSFCFLDIRSPGLGDTAMYLCATSREALGYTFGSGTRLTVV.

This clonotype was detected only a few times. This chain connects TRBV12-3 or TRBV12-4 to TRBJ1-2; D ambiguous. Trimming shortened V by 2 bases and J by 4 bases, and 8 bases separated the two germline ends. This CDR3 contains 13 residues. The CDR3 DNA reads as TGTGCCAGCAGTTTACTCCCCTCCTATGGCTACACCTTC. Protein sequence: CASSLLPSYGYTF.

The chain joins TRBV4-2 to TRBJ1-2; D gene ambiguous. V lost 0 bases to trimming and J lost 4 bases, with 15 bases between them. The CDR3 contains 16 residues. Germline V CDR1 and CDR2: LGHNA, YNFKEQ. The CDR3, as DNA: TGTGCCAGCAGCCAAGATTCAGGAGGAGGGCCCTATGGCTACACCTTC. The encoded protein is CASSQDSGGGPYGYTF.

The chain uses TRBV27 and TRBJ1-5; D perhaps matches TRBD1 (5 bases). This CDR3 contains 15 residues. CDR1 is MNHEY and CDR2 is SMNVEV in the germline V gene (reference sequence). The ends were cut back, 2 bases at V and 3 bases at J, with 11 bases in the middle. The CDR3 here is CASSLTRASNQPQHF. The CDR3 region has the DNA TGTGCCAGCAGTTTAACCAGGGCTTCCAATCAGCCCCAGCATTTT.

This clonotype has just a few counts. The V call is TRBV29-1, the J call TRBJ2-1, with a weak D call TRBD1 (7 bases). The length of the CDR3 is 13 residues. V shed 3 bases and J shed 8 bases, with 14 bases lying between them. The germline CDR1 and CDR2 sequences are SQVTM and ANQGSEA. The CDR3 nucleotides are TGCAGCGTTGAGACAGGGACTGGTGATGAGCAGTTCTTC. This encodes CSVETGTGDEQFF.

This clonotype was seen ten or more times. The chain recombines TRBV9 with TRBJ1-1; D ambiguous. Trimming cost V 4 bases and J 1 base, with 11 bases left between them. Per germline, CDR1 SGDLS and CDR2 YYNGEE. The CDR3 contains 14 residues. CDR3 nucleotide sequence: TGTGCCAGCAGCCCCCACGACCCGAACACTGAAGCTTTCTTT. Residues: CASSPHDPNTEAFF.

The chain recombines TRBV5-1 with TRBJ1-1; D perhaps matches TRBD1 (6 bases). CDR1 is SGHRS, CDR2 YFSETQ, per germline. This CDR3 contains 15 residues. Trimming took 4 bases from V and 0 from J, leaving 13 bases between them. The CDR3 DNA follows: TGCGCCAGCAGCGAAGAGGGGGGGCTGAACACTGAAGCTTTCTTT. Its translation: CASSEEGGLNTEAFF.

This clonotype was found a few times. The CDR3 DNA sequence: TGTGCCAGCAGCTACCCAGAAGATCAGCCCCAGCATTTT. Protein: CASSYPEDQPQHF. The chain carries TRBV7-9 and TRBJ1-5; D is undetermined. The germline V and J ends were trimmed by 4 bases and 5 bases, with 9 bases remaining between them. The CDR3 runs 13 residues. Per germline, CDR1 SEHNR and CDR2 FQNEAQ (reference sequence).

This clonotype was counted a few times. J is TRBJ1-6 and V is TRBV20-1; 8 nucleotides match TRBD1. From germline, CDR1 is DFQATT and CDR2 SNEGSKA (reference sequence). The length of the CDR3 is 16 residues. The ends lost 4 bases at V and 7 bases at J; junction bases unmatched: 12. The CDR3: CSAISGTGGLNSPLHF. The DNA for the CDR3 is TGCAGTGCTATATCAGGGACAGGCGGACTCAATTCACCCCTCCACTTT.

This clonotype appeared a few times. The chain combines TRBV3-1 with TRBJ2-1; D is possibly TRBD1 (5 bases). Germline values: CDR1 LGHDT, CDR2 YNNKEL (reference sequence). V lost 2 bases and J lost 5, with 13 bases in between. CDR3 length equals 15 residues. CDR3 region: CASSQLKTVNNEQFF. The CDR3 region has the DNA TGTGCCAGCAGCCAACTCAAGACAGTGAACAATGAGCAGTTCTTC.